These T cell receptor beta chains were read from a single sample in a study of blood T cell repertoires in COVID-19. Profiled with immunoSEQ multiplex PCR; TCRdb holds only in-frame clones, not every one. This table has hundreds of thousands of clones, approximately 88% appearing once. Sequenced input: peripheral blood. The receptors originated from a woman aged 50 to 60 with COVID-19, enrolled during active disease. Each CDR3 is given with its conserved first and last residue. The D gene is left open where the match is weak. Clone size is stated in some rows and not others, as once, few, many or a class when expanded.

d_gene | j_gene | v_gene | abundance | CDR3nt | CDR3aa
- | TRBJ1-2 | TRBV9 | - | TGTGCCAGCAGCCTAGGCAGCGTCGGGGCTAACTATGGCTACACCTTC | CASSLGSVGANYGYTF
TRBD2 | TRBJ2-7 | TRBV4-2 | - | TGTGCCAGCAGCCCGGGGGGTGGAGAGCAGTACTTC | CASSPGGGEQYF
- | TRBJ1-1 | TRBV11-1 | - | TGTGCCAGCAGCTTACTCAGGGGAAGGGACACTGAAGCTTTCTTT | CASSLLRGRDTEAFF
TRBD2 | TRBJ2-2 | TRBV28 | - | TGTGCCAGTACCAGCGGGGGGGCCACCGGGGAGCTGTTTTTT | CASTSGGATGELFF
- | TRBJ1-4 | TRBV14 | once | TGTGCCAGCAGCCGTCCCGGGACTAATGAAAAACTGTTTTTT | CASSRPGTNEKLFF
- | TRBJ2-2 | TRBV2 | - | TGTGCCAGCACCCCCCAGGGAGGTGGCGCCGGGGAGCTGTTTTTT | CASTPQGGGAGELFF
TRBD1 | TRBJ2-7 | TRBV20-1 | - | TGCAGTGCTAGTTCACCGGGACAGGGAGGTCACTACGAGCAGTACTTC | CSASSPGQGGHYEQYF
TRBD2 | TRBJ2-1 | TRBV10-2 | - | TGCGCCAGCAGTGATCTTCCTAGCGGGGGGCACAATGAGCAGTTCTTC | CASSDLPSGGHNEQFF
TRBD1 | TRBJ2-2 | TRBV19 | few | TGTGCCAGTAGTACGACAGGGGGGACCGGGGAGCTGTTTTTT | CASSTTGGTGELFF
TRBD1 | TRBJ2-1 | TRBV27 | - | TGTGCCAGCAGTTTCTCCGGGACAGGGAGGCTCGGTGAGCAGTTCTTC | CASSFSGTGRLGEQFF
- | TRBJ1-3 | TRBV7-8 | - | TGTGCCAGCAGCCCCCCGCGCTCTGGAAACACCATATATTTT | CASSPPRSGNTIYF
TRBD1 | TRBJ1-4 | TRBV5-4 | - | TGTGCCAGCAGCTCCGGCTTGGACAGGGCGGGGGAAAAACTGTTTTTT | CASSSGLDRAGEKLFF
- | TRBJ1-6 | TRBV6-6 | - | TGTGCCAGCAGTTATACGGGGGAAAGAGCCCTCCACTTT | CASSYTGERALHF
- | TRBJ1-1 | TRBV5-6 | - | TGTGCCAGCACCCGGGGGGGGGAAAACGCTGAAGCTTTCTTT | CASTRGGENAEAFF